This T cell receptor (beta chain) was recorded in a study of blood T cells in healthy people across ages. The CDR3 extends over 16 amino acids. The V gene's germline CDR1 is DFQATT and CDR2 SNEGSKA (reference sequence). The J segment lost 1 base and the V segment lost 6 bases, leaving 10 bases of the junction unmatched. Healthy Caucasian individuals from Russia aged 6 to 90 were enrolled as donors. Sample-barcoded 5' priming and a J-beta primer mix drove a second PCR of roughly 7 to 11 cycles. TCRdb re-analysed the 5' RACE reads in MiXCR, keeping a single row per CDR3 protein. The sample lists approximately 690,000 distinct CDR3 sequences; roughly three fifths were seen once.

The chain employs TRBV20-1 and TRBJ2-5; 11 nucleotides match TRBD2. Source material: blood. This receptor was identified in a man aged 55 to 69 in good health. The CDR3 is CSARLAGTRVQETQYF. CDR3 nucleotide sequence: TGCAGTGCGCGACTAGCGGGGACCCGGGTCCAAGAGACCCAGTACTTC.